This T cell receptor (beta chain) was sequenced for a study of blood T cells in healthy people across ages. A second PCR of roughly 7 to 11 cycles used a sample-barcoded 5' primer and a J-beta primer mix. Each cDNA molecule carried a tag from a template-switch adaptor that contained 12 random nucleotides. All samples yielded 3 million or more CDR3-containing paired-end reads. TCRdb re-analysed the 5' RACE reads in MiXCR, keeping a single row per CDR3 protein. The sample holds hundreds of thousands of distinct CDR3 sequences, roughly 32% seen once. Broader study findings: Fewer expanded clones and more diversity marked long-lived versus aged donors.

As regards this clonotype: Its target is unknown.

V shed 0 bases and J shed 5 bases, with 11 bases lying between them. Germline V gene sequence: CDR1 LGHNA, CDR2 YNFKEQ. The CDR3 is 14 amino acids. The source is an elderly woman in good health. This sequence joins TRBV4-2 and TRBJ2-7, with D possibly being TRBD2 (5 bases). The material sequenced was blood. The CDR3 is CASSQDGGSDEQYF. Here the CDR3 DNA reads TGTGCCAGCAGCCAAGATGGAGGTAGTGACGAGCAGTACTTC.